The 27 T cell receptor beta chains given below trace back to one sample, sequenced in a study of T cell responses to AZD1222 COVID-19 vaccine. Produced via immunoSEQ multiplex PCR; TCRdb's table is partial and in-frame only. The table has about 72,000 clones, nearly 90% seen once; the top ten hold about 28%. Here the sequenced sample was peripheral blood, taken 28 days after the second AZD1222 dose. The receptor set was obtained from an adult who received the AZD1222 COVID-19 vaccine.

J is TRBJ1-3 and V is TRBV7-3; 7 bases are a match to TRBD1. Germline loops: CDR1 SGHTA, CDR2 FQGTGA. V lost 5 bases, J lost 2 bases, and 0 bases stayed unmatched. CDR3 length: 13 amino acids. CDR3 amino acids: CASSQGAGNTIYF. As DNA, the CDR3 is TGTGCCAGCAGCCAGGGGGCTGGAAACACCATATATTTT.

This chain connects TRBV6-5 to TRBJ1-1, with D possibly being TRBD1 (5 bases). Germline-derived CDR1 and CDR2 are MNHEY and SVGAGI. The V gene lost 8 bases and the J gene lost 3 bases, with 10 bases spanning the gap. The CDR3 runs 12 residues. The CDR3 spells CASYDSYTEAFF. The CDR3 DNA reads as TGTGCCAGCTATGACAGCTACACTGAAGCTTTCTTT.

CDR3 nucleotide sequence: TGCGCCAGCAGAGGACTAGGGCCGGCTGAGCAGTTCTTC. It is translated as CASRGLGPAEQFF. The chain combines TRBV10-1 with TRBJ2-1; 7 bases align to TRBD2. With 6 bases clipped from V and 9 bases from J, the junction kept 8 bases outside the gene matches. CDR1 WNHNN and CDR2 SYGVQD come from the germline V gene (reference sequence). The CDR3 contains 13 residues.

This clone appeared a single time. This chain links TRBV10-2 with TRBJ2-7; the D gene is possibly TRBD1 (5 bases). Trimming took off 5 bases at V and 2 bases at J, with 13 bases between the two ends. Germline V gene data show CDR1 as WSHSY and CDR2 as SAAADI. CDR3 size: 14 residues. This chain's CDR3 is CASSPNRLPYEQYF. DNA for the CDR3: TGCGCCAGCAGTCCGAACAGGCTCCCCTACGAGCAGTACTTC.

The V and J genes are TRBV3-1 (or the pseudogene TRBV3-2) and TRBJ1-2, with D perhaps matching TRBD1 (5 bases). The V end was cut by 0 bases, the J end by 7 bases, with 12 bases between. Germline V CDR1 and CDR2: LGHDT, YNNKEL (reference sequence). CDR3 length equals 14 residues. CDR3 residues: CASSQDRAGLGYTF. The CDR3 DNA reads as TGTGCCAGCAGCCAAGATAGGGCAGGGCTTGGCTACACCTTC.

A single count supports this clone. The V gene is TRBV9, the J gene TRBJ1-6, with D unresolved. The CDR3 spans 14 residues. Germline V CDR1 and CDR2: SGDLS, YYNGEE. Trimming removed 3 bases from V and 10 bases from J, with 14 bases in between. The CDR3 DNA reads as TGTGCCAGCAGCGCCCCCACCCCAAGATCACCCCTCCACTTT. It is translated as CASSAPTPRSPLHF. The full variable domain, its missing parts supplied by reference TRBV9 and TRBJ1-6, is DSGVTQTPKHLITATGQRVTLRCSPRSGDLSVYWYQQSLDQGLQFLIQYYNGEERAKGNILERFSAQQFPDLHSELNLSSLELGDSALYFCASSAPTPRSPLHFGNGTRLTVT.

V usage is TRBV2 and J usage is TRBJ1-1; D not resolved. Germline CDR1 and CDR2: SNHLY and FYNNEI. The length of the CDR3 is 12 residues. Trimming took off 11 bases at V and 1 base at J, with 11 bases between the two ends. CDR3 DNA: TGTGCCTATGGACGCGAGAACACTGAAGCTTTCTTT. Translated, it gives CAYGRENTEAFF.

The chain is built from TRBV19 and TRBJ1-2; tentative D call: TRBD1 (5 bases). Between the trimmed V and J ends, which lost 8 bases and 3 bases, there was a span of 13 bases. The CDR3 loop spans 13 amino acids. Per the germline V gene, CDR1 is LNHDA and CDR2 is SQIVND (reference sequence). CDR3 amino acids: CASGVGAYYGYTF. Here the CDR3 DNA reads TGTGCCAGTGGGGTCGGGGCTTACTATGGCTACACCTTC.

V and J are TRBV4-2 and TRBJ2-1; 10 nucleotides align to TRBD2. J was trimmed by 3 bases and V by 2 bases; bases with no gene match: 4. In germline, CDR1 is LGHNA, CDR2 YNFKEQ. The CDR3 consists of 16 residues. The CDR3 DNA follows: TGTGCCAGCAGCCAAAGCGGGAGGGCCTACTACAATGAGCAGTTCTTC. Translating gives CASSQSGRAYYNEQFF.

V and J are TRBV5-1 and TRBJ2-3; 9 nucleotides agree with TRBD1. V dropped 0 bases and J dropped 3; count of bases not matched to a gene: 5. The V gene's germline CDR1 is SGHRS and CDR2 YFSETQ. This CDR3 has 16 residues. For the CDR3, the DNA is TGCGCCAGCAGCTTGGCCGGGACAGGGTTGACAGATACGCAGTATTTT. It is translated as CASSLAGTGLTDTQYF.

This clone came up once. The chain joins TRBV29-1 to TRBJ1-2, with a weak D call TRBD1 (6 bases). The CDR3 is made up of 15 amino acids. V shed 0 bases and J shed 4 bases, with 15 bases lying between them. Germline lookup yields CDR1 SQVTM and CDR2 ANQGSEA. The CDR3 DNA follows: TGCAGCGTTGAAGAGGCGGCAGGGGCGAGCTATGGCTACACCTTC. Protein product: CSVEEAAGASYGYTF. Drawing the rest from reference TRBV29-1 and TRBJ1-2, the complete variable domain is SAVISQKPSRDICQRGTSLTIQCQVDSQVTMMFWYRQQPGQSLTLIATANQGSEATYESGFVIDKFPISRPNLTFSTLTVSNMSPEDSSIYLCSVEEAAGASYGYTFGSGTRLTVV.

The chain couples TRBV7-7 to TRBJ2-2, with D possibly matching TRBD2 (6 bases). Trimming removed 3 bases from V and 3 bases from J, with 14 bases in between. This CDR3 contains 16 residues. Germline lookup yields CDR1 SSHAT and CDR2 FNYEAQ (reference sequence). CDR3 sequence reads: CASSFIRTGDTGELFF. The CDR3 DNA follows: TGTGCCAGCAGCTTTATCAGGACGGGGGACACCGGGGAGCTGTTTTTT.

This chain links TRBV19 with TRBJ1-1; D is unclear. CDR3 length: 15 amino acids. V was clipped by 5 bases and J by 6 bases, with 19 bases between them. CDR1 and CDR2 (germline): LNHDA, SQIVND (reference sequence). Here the CDR3 reads CASSGIGQKGPEAFF. In DNA form, the CDR3 reads TGTGCCAGTAGTGGGATAGGTCAGAAGGGCCCTGAAGCTTTCTTT.

The chain employs TRBV6-2 or TRBV6-3 and TRBJ1-3, with D possibly being TRBD1 (5 bases). The CDR3 totals 16 residues. Trimming took 2 bases from V and 0 from J, leaving 11 bases between them. Germline-derived CDR1 and CDR2 are MNHEY and SVGEGT. The CDR3 coding sequence is TGTGCCAGCAGTTACGTTGAAGACAGCTCTGGAAACACCATATATTTT. This encodes CASSYVEDSSGNTIYF.

The chain employs TRBV4-1 and TRBJ2-3, with D possibly TRBD1 on 7 matching bases. V shed 1 base and J shed 2 bases, with 19 bases lying between them. The CDR3 covers 18 residues. The germline gives CDR1 MGHRA, CDR2 YSYEKL. CDR3 residues: CASSQGERGRGDTDTQYF. The CDR3 region has the DNA TGCGCCAGCAGCCAAGGCGAAAGGGGGCGGGGAGACACAGATACGCAGTATTTT.

The chain recombines TRBV30 with TRBJ1-3; D uncertain. This CDR3 comprises 14 residues. The germline V gene has CDR1 GTSNPN and CDR2 SVGIG (reference sequence). V was shortened by 3 bases and J by 0 bases, with 9 bases between the two germline ends. In DNA form, the CDR3 reads TGTGCCTGGAGGGTCGGTGCCTCTGGAAACACCATATATTTT. It yields the protein CAWRVGASGNTIYF.

The J gene is TRBJ2-3, the V gene TRBV28; D gene uncertain. This CDR3 contains 14 residues. Germline-derived CDR1 and CDR2 are MDHEN and SYDVKM. V dropped 3 bases and J dropped 1 base, with 8 bases sitting between them. The CDR3 nucleotides are TGTGCCAGCAGTTTCTCTGGGGGCACAGATACGCAGTATTTT. Translation gives CASSFSGGTDTQYF.

J is TRBJ2-7 and V is TRBV6-5; TRBD1 is a possible D gene (5 bases). V was pared by 9 bases and J by 3 bases, with 12 bases between. CDR1 and CDR2 (germline): MNHEY, SVGAGI. The CDR3 covers 12 residues. The CDR3 is CASQGAVYEQYF. The CDR3 bases are TGTGCCAGTCAGGGCGCCGTCTACGAGCAGTACTTC.

The V call is TRBV4-3, the J call TRBJ1-5; no firm D call. V was cut by 0 bases and J by 7 bases, with 10 bases left in between. From germline, CDR1 is LGHNA and CDR2 YSLEER. The CDR3 loop spans 14 amino acids. In nucleotides, the CDR3 is TGCGCCAGCAGCCAAGATAACGGCGGGCAGCCCCAGCATTTT. It specifies CASSQDNGGQPQHF.

The rearrangement joins TRBV28 to TRBJ1-6, with TRBD1 matching over 10 bases. Losses at the gene ends were 5 bases for V and 10 bases for J; bases not matched to a gene: 8. There are 15 residues in the CDR3. Germline loops: CDR1 MDHEN, CDR2 SYDVKM. CDR3 in amino acids: CASSPPGQGRSPLHF. In DNA form, the CDR3 reads TGTGCCAGCAGTCCACCGGGACAGGGGCGATCACCCCTCCACTTT.

V is TRBV9 and J is TRBJ2-2, with 11 bases identical to TRBD2. CDR3 length equals 17 residues. Unmatched junction bases numbered 10, after V lost 4 bases and J lost 5 bases. Germline loops: CDR1 SGDLS, CDR2 YYNGEE. Here the CDR3 DNA reads TGTGCCAGCAGCAATAGCGGGAGGGCCGGGGTGACCGGGGAGCTGTTTTTT. It yields the protein CASSNSGRAGVTGELFF.

This clone was detected only once. The V and J genes are TRBV28 and TRBJ1-5; 7 bases are a match to TRBD1. CDR1 is MDHEN, CDR2 SYDVKM, per germline. The CDR3 sequence is 14 residues long. The junction had 8 bases not matched to a gene; V was cut back by 4 bases and J by 8 bases. This CDR3 is CASSSAGGIKPQHF. CDR3 DNA: TGTGCCAGCAGTTCTGCAGGGGGGATAAAGCCCCAGCATTTT.

The chain is built from TRBV4-3 and TRBJ2-1; tentative D call: TRBD1 (5 bases). V was clipped by 3 bases and J by 6 bases, with 9 bases between them. Germline CDR1 LGHNA, CDR2 YSLEER. This CDR3 region has 13 residues. The CDR3 reads CASSQGRVNEQFF. For the CDR3, the DNA is TGCGCCAGCAGCCAGGGCAGGGTCAATGAGCAGTTCTTC.

The rearrangement joins TRBV4-2 to TRBJ2-5, with a weak D call TRBD1 (7 bases). Germline V lookup: CDR1 LGHNA, CDR2 YNFKEQ. V was trimmed by 0 bases and J by 5 bases, leaving 19 bases between them. The CDR3 extends over 17 amino acids. CDR3 loop: CASSQEPYSQGGETQYF. As DNA, the CDR3 is TGTGCCAGCAGCCAAGAGCCTTACTCCCAGGGGGGTGAGACCCAGTACTTC.

J is TRBJ2-4 and V is TRBV5-4, with a weak D call TRBD1 (5 bases). V gave up 0 bases and J gave up 4 bases, with 8 bases separating them. The CDR3 sequence is 14 residues long. Germline lookup yields CDR1 SGHNT and CDR2 YYREEE (reference sequence). CDR3 in amino acids: CASSLGTLKNIQYF. The CDR3 DNA sequence: TGTGCCAGCAGCTTGGGGACACTAAAAAACATTCAGTACTTC.

The V call is TRBV9, the J call TRBJ2-2; a weak D match, TRBD2 (5 bases). CDR1 and CDR2 from the germline V gene are SGDLS and YYNGEE. This CDR3 comprises 16 residues. The V gene lost 5 bases and the J gene lost 1 base, with 15 bases spanning the gap. CDR3 sequence reads: CASSLPGGVNTGELFF. The CDR3 DNA is TGTGCCAGCAGTCTTCCAGGAGGCGTGAACACCGGGGAGCTGTTTTTT. The full variable domain, rest sourced from reference TRBV9 and TRBJ2-2, is DSGVTQTPKHLITATGQRVTLRCSPRSGDLSVYWYQQSLDQGLQFLIQYYNGEERAKGNILERFSAQQFPDLHSELNLSSLELGDSALYFCASSLPGGVNTGELFFGEGSRLTVL.

The J gene is TRBJ2-5, the V gene TRBV2; possible D gene TRBD2, 6 bases. The CDR3 has 16 residues. Germline V gene sequence: CDR1 SNHLY, CDR2 FYNNEI. V gave up 4 bases and J gave up 14 bases, with 29 bases separating them. The CDR3 spells CASSVSRSGSGSVCYF. For the CDR3, the DNA is TGTGCCAGCAGTGTTTCTAGGAGTGGGTCCGGGAGCGTATGCTACTTC.